This T cell receptor (beta chain) was documented in a study of blood T cell repertoires in COVID-19. The germline gives CDR1 LNHDA, CDR2 SQIVND (reference sequence). The ends were cut back, 9 bases at V and 0 bases at J, with 20 bases in the middle. The CDR3 sequence is 16 residues long. The authors' processing: Estimated nucleated cell counts came from reference gene primer amplification. Clones were read by immunoSEQ multiplex PCR, and TCRdb kept only the in-frame ones, dropping some. That table gives V, J and clone size, and the DNA gave D and trimming. The sample has a few hundred thousand clones; 85% to 90% are singletons. Allocation to cohorts depended on clinical history reported by the participants.

Material for sequencing was PBMCs or T cells enriched from blood (not recorded which). The receptor was isolated from a young man who had recovered from COVID-19. J is TRBJ1-1 and V is TRBV19, with a tentative D call TRBD1 (5 bases). The CDR3 sequence is CASKPKPGFMNTEAFF. DNA of the CDR3: TGTGCCAGCAAACCAAAACCAGGGTTCATGAACACTGAAGCTTTCTTT.